The entry below gives a single T cell receptor beta chain sequence along with its context. Its specificity is unknown. The junction and the germline gene differ at one end; a read error may be behind it. The data stem from a study of cytomegalovirus exposure and HLA in healthy donors. About the study: HLA-typed donors were the source of approximately 85 million unique TCRs held in an early data release. Assignment to the Caucasian-associated ancestry cluster applied to around four fifths of the roughly 410 genotyped donors. Study-level points and caveats: TCR beta V- and J-gene trimming, according to a later analysis, was linked to a missense DCLRE1C variant.

The primer mix had 60 Vbeta and 13 Jbeta primers. Here immunoSEQ multiplex PCR was the method, and the copy in TCRdb shows in-frame clones only, minus some. The repertoire holds 180,000 or so clones, with approximately 80% as singletons. The TCR was taken from a woman aged 18-30 years in good health and CMV-seronegative. Sequenced: PBMCs.

CDR3 in DNA: TGTTCCAGCAGCCCGACAGGGGGATTGATTCAAGAGACCCAGTACTTC. It specifies CSSSPTGGLIQETQYF. The V call is TRBV7-9, the J call TRBJ2-5, with 9 bases aligning to TRBD1. The CDR3 consists of 16 residues. CDR1 is SEHNR and CDR2 is FQNEAQ in the germline V gene (reference sequence).